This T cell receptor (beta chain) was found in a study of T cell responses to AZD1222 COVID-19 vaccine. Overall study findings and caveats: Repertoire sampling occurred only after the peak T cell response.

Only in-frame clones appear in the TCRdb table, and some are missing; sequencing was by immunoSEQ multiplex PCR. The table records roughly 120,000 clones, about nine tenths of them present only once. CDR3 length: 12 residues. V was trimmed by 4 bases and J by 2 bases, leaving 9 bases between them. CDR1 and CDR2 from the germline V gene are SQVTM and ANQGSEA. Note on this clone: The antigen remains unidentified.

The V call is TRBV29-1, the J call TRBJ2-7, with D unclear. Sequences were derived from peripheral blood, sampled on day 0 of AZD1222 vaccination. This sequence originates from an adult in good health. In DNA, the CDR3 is TGCAGCGTTGGGTCACCCACCTACGAGCAGTACTTC. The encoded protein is CSVGSPTYEQYF.